Below, 7 T cell receptor beta chains from the same sample are listed, as sequenced in a study of T cell clonotyping in hematopoietic cell transplantation. Assay used: immunoSEQ multiplex PCR; TCRdb lists only in-frame clones, some missing. The table includes about 41,000 clones, 95% detected once. The material sequenced was peripheral blood mononuclear cells. The receptors were sampled from a man aged 25-40 years in good health. Some clones in this sample may be carry-over from other donors' samples.

The chain couples TRBV7-6 to TRBJ2-5; 12 positions agree with TRBD2. This CDR3 comprises 16 residues. Germline CDR1 and CDR2: SGHVS and FNYEAQ. Trimming took 5 bases from V and 2 from J; bases not matched to a gene: 6. This chain's CDR3 is CASSTRLAGAQETQYF. CDR3 bases: TGTGCCAGCAGCACCCGACTAGCGGGGGCTCAAGAGACCCAGTACTTC.

The chain carries TRBV4-1 and TRBJ2-5; no clear D. The CDR3 length is 15 residues. Germline V gene sequence: CDR1 MGHRA, CDR2 YSYEKL. The V and J ends lost 0 bases and 2 bases respectively, with 10 bases between them. The CDR3 DNA sequence: TGCGCCAGCAGCCAAGATCCCCTAGATCAAGAGACCCAGTACTTC. Protein: CASSQDPLDQETQYF.

The CDR3, as DNA: TGCAGTGCTGGAGCAGGCAACGAGCAGTACTTC. This codes for CSAGAGNEQYF. The chain couples TRBV20-1 to TRBJ2-7; D unresolved. V lost 5 bases, J lost 5 bases, and 10 bases lay in between. The CDR3 length is 11 residues. Germline V gene sequence: CDR1 DFQATT, CDR2 SNEGSKA (reference sequence).

In its sample, this clone was seen a few times. The CDR3 region has the DNA TGTGCCAGCAGCTTCTTAAGCTTAGGGGCCACCACAGATACGCAGTATTTT. Its translation: CASSFLSLGATTDTQYF. V is TRBV5-6 and J is TRBJ2-3, with D maybe TRBD1 (5 bases). The CDR3 is 17 amino acids. The V gene lost 2 bases and the J gene lost 2 bases, with 18 bases spanning the gap. Looked up from germline, CDR1 is SGHDT and CDR2 is YYEEEE.

The chain recombines TRBV19 with TRBJ1-2; D is undetermined. CDR3 size: 15 residues. The germline CDR1 and CDR2 sequences are LNHDA and SQIVND (reference sequence). With 4 bases removed from V and 4 bases from J, the gap between germline ends came to 16 bases. The CDR3 loop is CASSTNREGFYGYTF. The CDR3, as DNA: TGTGCCAGTAGTACTAACCGGGAGGGATTCTATGGCTACACCTTC.

This chain joins TRBV6-6 and TRBJ2-7; D is uncertain. This CDR3 has 13 amino acids. CDR1 MNHNY and CDR2 SVGAGI come from the germline V gene (reference sequence). V lost 0 bases and J 4 bases, leaving 7 bases between the germline ends. The CDR3 DNA sequence: TGTGCCAGCAGTTACTCGGGGTTGTACGAGCAGTACTTC. It encodes CASSYSGLYEQYF.

In this sample, this clone turned up once. The chain couples TRBV5-1 to TRBJ2-1; TRBD2 might be the D (6 bases). V was trimmed by 2 bases and J by 5 bases, leaving 11 bases between them. This CDR3 is 14 amino acids long. Germline loops: CDR1 SGHRS, CDR2 YFSETQ. As DNA, the CDR3 is TGCGCCAGCAGCTTCCAACGCGGGGACAATGAGCAGTTCTTC. Translated: CASSFQRGDNEQFF.